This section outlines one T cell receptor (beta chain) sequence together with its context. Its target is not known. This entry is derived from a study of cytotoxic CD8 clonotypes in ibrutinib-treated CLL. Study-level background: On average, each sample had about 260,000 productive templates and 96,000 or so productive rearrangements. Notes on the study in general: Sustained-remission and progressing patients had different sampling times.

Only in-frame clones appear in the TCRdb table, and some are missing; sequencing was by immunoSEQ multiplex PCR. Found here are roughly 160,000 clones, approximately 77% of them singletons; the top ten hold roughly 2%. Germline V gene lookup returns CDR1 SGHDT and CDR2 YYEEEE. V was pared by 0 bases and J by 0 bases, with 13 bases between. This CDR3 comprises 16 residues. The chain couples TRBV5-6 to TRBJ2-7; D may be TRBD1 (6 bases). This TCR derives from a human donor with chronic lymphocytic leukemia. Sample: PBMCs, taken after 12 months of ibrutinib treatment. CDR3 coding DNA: TGTGCCAGCAGCTTGGCCGTCCAGGGGCCCTCCTACGAGCAGTACTTC. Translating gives CASSLAVQGPSYEQYF.